A single sample is the source of the 8 T cell receptor beta chains below, sequenced in a study of blood T cell repertoires in COVID-19. Assay: immunoSEQ multiplex PCR; the TCRdb copy retains only in-frame clones and omits some. In the table there are under 250,000 clones, roughly 85% of which are singletons. What was sequenced was PBMCs or T cells enriched from blood (not recorded which). The receptors originated from a woman in her 50s with acute COVID-19.

The CDR3 sequence is CASGLGGQGRLPQHF. The CDR3 nucleotides are TGTGCTAGTGGTTTGGGAGGACAGGGGAGGCTGCCCCAGCATTTT. The J gene is TRBJ1-5, the V gene TRBV12-5; 9 positions match TRBD1. The germline gives CDR1 LGHNT, CDR2 FRNRAP. The CDR3 totals 15 residues. V was clipped by 1 base and J by 9 bases; unmatched bases: 7.

The genes are TRBV5-8 and TRBJ1-3; 9 nucleotides match TRBD1. Germline CDR1 reads SGHTS; CDR2 reads YDEGEE. J was trimmed by 8 bases and V by 4 bases; bases with no gene match: 7. The CDR3 runs to 14 residues. The CDR3 loop is CASSQGQGFHTIYF. The CDR3 DNA reads TGTGCCAGCAGCCAGGGACAGGGCTTCCACACCATATATTTT.

The rearrangement links TRBV21-1 to TRBJ2-7; the table's D call, TRBD2, was not checked against the DNA. TRBV21-1 is a known pseudogene. This CDR3 comprises 14 residues. The CDR3, as DNA: TGTGCCAGCCGCCCGGGACTAGCGGGGGTTGAGCAGTACTTC. Protein sequence: CASRPGLAGVEQYF.

The chain joins TRBV9 to TRBJ1-5; D is perhaps TRBD1 (5 bases). The CDR3 is 13 residues long. V was cut by 7 bases and J by 2 bases, with 10 bases left in between. Germline-derived CDR1 and CDR2 are SGDLS and YYNGEE. CDR3 bases: TGTGCCAGCTCCAGGGCCGGCAATCAGCCCCAGCATTTT. Its protein is CASSRAGNQPQHF.

The V call is TRBV7-9, the J call TRBJ1-4; TRBD1 might be the D (5 bases). V was pared by 4 bases and J by 6 bases, with 12 bases between. The CDR3 extends over 14 amino acids. CDR1 and CDR2 from the germline V gene are SEHNR and FQNEAQ (reference sequence). CDR3: CASSSQEIHEKLFF. The CDR3 nucleotides are TGTGCCAGCAGCTCACAGGAAATCCATGAAAAACTGTTTTTT.

This clone occurred once. J is TRBJ1-1 and V is TRBV5-4; a possible D gene is TRBD1 (5 bases). The germline V gene encodes CDR1 SGHNT and CDR2 YYREEE (reference sequence). V was clipped by 9 bases and J by 1 base, with 13 bases between them. The CDR3 extends over 13 amino acids. The CDR3 sequence is CATRTGTNTEAFF. The CDR3 nucleotides are TGTGCCACCCGAACAGGTACGAACACTGAAGCTTTCTTT.

This clone appeared a single time. The rearrangement links TRBV3-1 (or the pseudogene TRBV3-2) to TRBJ1-4; D remains unclear. The CDR3 is 14 amino acids. V was clipped by 0 bases and J by 7 bases, with 9 bases between them. From germline, CDR1 is LGHDT and CDR2 YNNKEL (reference sequence). The CDR3, as DNA: TGTGCCAGCAGCCAAGATGGGAGTTCTGAAAAACTGTTTTTT. Translating gives CASSQDGSSEKLFF.

The rearrangement uses TRBV4-2 and TRBJ1-2, with D possibly matching TRBD1 (6 bases). The CDR3 is made up of 14 amino acids. Germline-derived CDR1 and CDR2 are LGHNA and YNFKEQ. V lost 1 base and J lost 6, with 12 bases in between. The CDR3 DNA reads as TGTGCCAGCAGCCAAGTACTACAGGGAGATGGCTACACCTTC. Its translation: CASSQVLQGDGYTF.